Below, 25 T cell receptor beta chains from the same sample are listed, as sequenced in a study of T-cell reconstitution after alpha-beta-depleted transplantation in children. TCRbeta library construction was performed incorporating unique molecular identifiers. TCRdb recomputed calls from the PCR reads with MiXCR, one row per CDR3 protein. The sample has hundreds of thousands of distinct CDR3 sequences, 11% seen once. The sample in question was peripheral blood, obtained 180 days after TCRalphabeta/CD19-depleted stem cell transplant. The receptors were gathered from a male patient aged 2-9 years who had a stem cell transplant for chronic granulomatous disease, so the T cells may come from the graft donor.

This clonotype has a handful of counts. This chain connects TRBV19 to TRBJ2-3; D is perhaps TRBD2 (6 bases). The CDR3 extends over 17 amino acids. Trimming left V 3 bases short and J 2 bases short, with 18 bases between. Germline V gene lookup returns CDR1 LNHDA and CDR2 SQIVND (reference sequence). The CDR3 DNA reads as TGTGCCAGTAGTATTCGGGGGATGACTCTTTTCACAGATACGCAGTATTTT. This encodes CASSIRGMTLFTDTQYF.

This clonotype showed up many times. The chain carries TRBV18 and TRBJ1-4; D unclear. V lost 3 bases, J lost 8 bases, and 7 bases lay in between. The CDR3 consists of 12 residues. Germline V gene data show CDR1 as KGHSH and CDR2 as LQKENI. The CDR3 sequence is CASSPEREKLFF. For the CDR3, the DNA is TGTGCCAGCTCACCGGAAAGGGAAAAACTGTTTTTT.

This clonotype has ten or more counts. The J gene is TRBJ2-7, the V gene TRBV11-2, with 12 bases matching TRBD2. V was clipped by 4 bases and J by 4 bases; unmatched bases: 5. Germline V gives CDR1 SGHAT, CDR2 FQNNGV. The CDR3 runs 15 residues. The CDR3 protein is CASSSGTSGLYEQYF. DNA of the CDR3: TGTGCCAGCAGCTCCGGGACTAGCGGGTTGTACGAGCAGTACTTC.

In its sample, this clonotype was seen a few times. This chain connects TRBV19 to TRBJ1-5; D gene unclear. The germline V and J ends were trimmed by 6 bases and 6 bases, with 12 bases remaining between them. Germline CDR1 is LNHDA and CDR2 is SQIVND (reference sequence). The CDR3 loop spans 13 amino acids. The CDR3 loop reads CASSLGCGQPQHF. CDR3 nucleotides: TGTGCCAGTAGCCTTGGATGTGGTCAGCCCCAGCATTTT.

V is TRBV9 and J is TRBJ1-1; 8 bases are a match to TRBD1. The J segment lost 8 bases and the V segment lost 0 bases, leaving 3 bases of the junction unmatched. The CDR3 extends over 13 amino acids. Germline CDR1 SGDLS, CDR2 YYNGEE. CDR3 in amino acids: CASSVVRTGEAFF. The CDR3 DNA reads TGTGCCAGCAGCGTAGTTCGGACAGGGGAAGCTTTCTTT.

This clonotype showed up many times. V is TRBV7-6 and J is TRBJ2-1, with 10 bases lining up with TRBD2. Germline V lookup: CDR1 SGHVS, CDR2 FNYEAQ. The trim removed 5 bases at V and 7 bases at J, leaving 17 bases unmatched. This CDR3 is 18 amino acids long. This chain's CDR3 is CASSALPLPSGSANEQFF. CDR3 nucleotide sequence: TGTGCCAGCAGCGCCCTACCCCTTCCTAGCGGGAGCGCAAATGAGCAGTTCTTC.

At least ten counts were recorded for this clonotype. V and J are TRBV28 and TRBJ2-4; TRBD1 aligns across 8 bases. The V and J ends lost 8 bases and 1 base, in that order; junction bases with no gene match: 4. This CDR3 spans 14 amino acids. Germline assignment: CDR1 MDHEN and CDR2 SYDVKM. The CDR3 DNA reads TGTGCCAGCGGACAGGGTTGGGCCAAAAACATTCAGTACTTC. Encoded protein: CASGQGWAKNIQYF.

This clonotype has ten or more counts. CDR3 amino acids: CARGGGPSTDTQYF. Written as DNA, the CDR3 is TGTGCCAGAGGGGGAGGGCCCAGCACAGATACGCAGTATTTT. The chain recombines TRBV7-9 with TRBJ2-3, with D perhaps matching TRBD2 (7 bases). CDR1 SEHNR and CDR2 FQNEAQ come from the germline V gene (reference sequence). V shed 9 bases and J shed 0 bases, with 13 bases lying between them. The CDR3 contains 14 residues.

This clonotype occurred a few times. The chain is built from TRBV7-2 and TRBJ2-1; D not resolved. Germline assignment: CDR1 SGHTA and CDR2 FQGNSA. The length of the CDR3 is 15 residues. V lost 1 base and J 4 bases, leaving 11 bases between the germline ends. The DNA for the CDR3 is TGTGCCAGCAGCTTAGAGACTCGAAGATACAATGAGCAGTTCTTC. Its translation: CASSLETRRYNEQFF.

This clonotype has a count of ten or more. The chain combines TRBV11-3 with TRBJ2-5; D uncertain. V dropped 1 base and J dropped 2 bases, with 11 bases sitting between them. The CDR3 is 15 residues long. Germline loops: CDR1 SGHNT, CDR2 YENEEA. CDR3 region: CASSLGVARQETQYF. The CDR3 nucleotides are TGTGCCAGCAGCTTAGGCGTAGCTCGACAAGAGACCCAGTACTTC.

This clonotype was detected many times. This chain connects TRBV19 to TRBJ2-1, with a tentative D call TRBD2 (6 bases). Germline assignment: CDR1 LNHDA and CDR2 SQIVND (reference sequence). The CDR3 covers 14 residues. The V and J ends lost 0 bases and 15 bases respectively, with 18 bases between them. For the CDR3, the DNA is TGTGCCAGTAGTATAGAGTCGGCGGGAAAGCCCTTGTTCTTC. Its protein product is CASSIESAGKPLFF.

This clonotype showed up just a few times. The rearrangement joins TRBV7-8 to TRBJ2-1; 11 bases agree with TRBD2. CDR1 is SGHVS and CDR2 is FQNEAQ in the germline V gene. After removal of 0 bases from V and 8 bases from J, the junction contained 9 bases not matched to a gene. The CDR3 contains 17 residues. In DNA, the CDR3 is TGTGCCAGCAGCTTAGCGTGGCTAGCGGGAGGTGTGTATGAGCAGTTCTTC. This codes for CASSLAWLAGGVYEQFF.

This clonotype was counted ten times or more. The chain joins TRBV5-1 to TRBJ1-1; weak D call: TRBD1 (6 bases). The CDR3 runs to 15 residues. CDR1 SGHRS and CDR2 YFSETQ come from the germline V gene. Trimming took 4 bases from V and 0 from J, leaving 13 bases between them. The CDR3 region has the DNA TGCGCCAGCAGCATTGGACAGACCTTGAACACTGAAGCTTTCTTT. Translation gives CASSIGQTLNTEAFF. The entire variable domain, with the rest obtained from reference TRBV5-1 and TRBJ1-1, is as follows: KAGVTQTPRYLIKTRGQQVTLSCSPISGHRSVSWYQQTPGQGLQFLFEYFSETQRNKGNFPGRFSGRQFSNSRSEMNVSTLELGDSALYLCASSIGQTLNTEAFFGQGTRLTVV.

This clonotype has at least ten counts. The CDR3 region is CSVEDPNKGTPYEQYF. The CDR3 coding sequence is TGCAGCGTTGAAGATCCAAATAAGGGGACCCCCTACGAGCAGTACTTC. V usage is TRBV29-1 and J usage is TRBJ2-7, with D possibly called TRBD1 or TRBD2 (5 bases each). V was trimmed by 0 bases and J by 2 bases, leaving 17 bases between them. The V gene's germline CDR1 is SQVTM and CDR2 ANQGSEA. The CDR3 covers 16 residues.

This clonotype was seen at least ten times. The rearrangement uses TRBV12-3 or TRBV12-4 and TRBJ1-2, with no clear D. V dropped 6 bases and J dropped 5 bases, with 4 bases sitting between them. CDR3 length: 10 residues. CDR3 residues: CASSQYGYTF. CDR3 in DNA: TGTGCCAGCAGCCAATATGGCTACACCTTC.

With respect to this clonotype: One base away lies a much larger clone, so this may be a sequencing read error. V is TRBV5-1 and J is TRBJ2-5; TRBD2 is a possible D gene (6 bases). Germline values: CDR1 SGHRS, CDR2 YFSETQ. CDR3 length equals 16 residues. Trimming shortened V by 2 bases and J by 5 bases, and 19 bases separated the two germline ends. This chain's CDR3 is CASSFKLARRSETQYF. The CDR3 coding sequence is TGCGCCAGCAGCTTCAAACTAGCTCGAAGGTCGGAGACCCAGTACTTC.

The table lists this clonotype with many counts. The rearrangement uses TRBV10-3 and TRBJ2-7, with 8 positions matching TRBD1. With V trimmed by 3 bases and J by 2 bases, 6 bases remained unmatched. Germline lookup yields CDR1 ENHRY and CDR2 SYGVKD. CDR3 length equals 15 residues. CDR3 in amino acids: CAISEAGTGTYEQYF. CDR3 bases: TGTGCCATCAGTGAAGCCGGGACAGGAACCTACGAGCAGTACTTC.

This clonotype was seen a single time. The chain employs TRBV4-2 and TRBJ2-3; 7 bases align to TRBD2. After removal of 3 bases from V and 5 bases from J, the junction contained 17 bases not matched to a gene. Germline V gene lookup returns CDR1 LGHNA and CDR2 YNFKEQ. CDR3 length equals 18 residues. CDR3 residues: CASSQWVRGDPSLDTQYF. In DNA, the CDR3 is TGTGCCAGCAGCCAGTGGGTCCGGGGGGATCCTTCGTTAGATACGCAGTATTTT.

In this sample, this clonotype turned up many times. The CDR3 protein is CASSQEVGGRETQYF. In nucleotides, the CDR3 is TGCGCCAGCAGCCAAGAAGTGGGGGGAAGGGAGACCCAGTACTTC. V gene TRBV4-1 combines with J gene TRBJ2-5; weak D call: TRBD2 (6 bases). With 0 bases removed from V and 5 bases from J, the gap between germline ends came to 13 bases. The CDR3 runs to 15 residues. The germline gives CDR1 MGHRA, CDR2 YSYEKL.

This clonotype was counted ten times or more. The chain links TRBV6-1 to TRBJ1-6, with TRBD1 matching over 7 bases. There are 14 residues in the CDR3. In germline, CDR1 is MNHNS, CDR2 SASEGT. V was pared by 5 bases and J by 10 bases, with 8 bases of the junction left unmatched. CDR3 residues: CASSPGQTGSPLHF. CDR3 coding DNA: TGTGCCAGCAGTCCGGGACAGACGGGATCACCCCTCCACTTT.

The CDR3 DNA follows: TGTGCCATCAGTGTTTCACGCTCGACAGGGAAGGGCAGCAAAAACATTCAGTACTTC. Amino acids: CAISVSRSTGKGSKNIQYF. V gene TRBV10-3 combines with J gene TRBJ2-4, with TRBD1 identical over 7 bases. V lost 4 bases and J lost 3; bases outside the gene matches: 18. The germline V gene has CDR1 ENHRY and CDR2 SYGVKD. The CDR3 is 19 amino acids.

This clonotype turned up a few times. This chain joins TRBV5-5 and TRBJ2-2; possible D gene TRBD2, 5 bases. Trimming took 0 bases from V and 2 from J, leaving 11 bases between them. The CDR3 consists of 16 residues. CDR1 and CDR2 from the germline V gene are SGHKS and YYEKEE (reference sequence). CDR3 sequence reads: CASSLASGLNTGELFF. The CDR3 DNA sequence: TGTGCCAGCAGCTTGGCCTCCGGACTTAACACCGGGGAGCTGTTTTTT.

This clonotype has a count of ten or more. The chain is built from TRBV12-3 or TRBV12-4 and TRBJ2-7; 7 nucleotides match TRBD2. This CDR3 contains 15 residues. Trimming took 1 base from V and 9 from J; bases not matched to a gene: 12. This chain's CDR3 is CASSLGGLQAEWQYF. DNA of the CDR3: TGTGCCAGCAGTTTAGGGGGACTACAGGCCGAGTGGCAGTACTTC.

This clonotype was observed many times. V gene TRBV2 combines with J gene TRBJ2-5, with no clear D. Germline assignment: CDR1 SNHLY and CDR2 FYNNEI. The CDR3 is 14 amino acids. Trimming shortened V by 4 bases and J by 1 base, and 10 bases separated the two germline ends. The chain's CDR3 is CASSVGYAQETQYF. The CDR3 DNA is TGTGCCAGCAGTGTGGGGTATGCCCAAGAGACCCAGTACTTC.

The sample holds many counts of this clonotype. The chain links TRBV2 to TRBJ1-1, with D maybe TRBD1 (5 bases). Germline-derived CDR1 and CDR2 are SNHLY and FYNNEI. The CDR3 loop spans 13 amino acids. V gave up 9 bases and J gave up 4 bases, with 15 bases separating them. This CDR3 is CASYSDGATEAFF. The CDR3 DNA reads TGTGCCAGTTACTCGGACGGGGCCACTGAAGCTTTCTTT.